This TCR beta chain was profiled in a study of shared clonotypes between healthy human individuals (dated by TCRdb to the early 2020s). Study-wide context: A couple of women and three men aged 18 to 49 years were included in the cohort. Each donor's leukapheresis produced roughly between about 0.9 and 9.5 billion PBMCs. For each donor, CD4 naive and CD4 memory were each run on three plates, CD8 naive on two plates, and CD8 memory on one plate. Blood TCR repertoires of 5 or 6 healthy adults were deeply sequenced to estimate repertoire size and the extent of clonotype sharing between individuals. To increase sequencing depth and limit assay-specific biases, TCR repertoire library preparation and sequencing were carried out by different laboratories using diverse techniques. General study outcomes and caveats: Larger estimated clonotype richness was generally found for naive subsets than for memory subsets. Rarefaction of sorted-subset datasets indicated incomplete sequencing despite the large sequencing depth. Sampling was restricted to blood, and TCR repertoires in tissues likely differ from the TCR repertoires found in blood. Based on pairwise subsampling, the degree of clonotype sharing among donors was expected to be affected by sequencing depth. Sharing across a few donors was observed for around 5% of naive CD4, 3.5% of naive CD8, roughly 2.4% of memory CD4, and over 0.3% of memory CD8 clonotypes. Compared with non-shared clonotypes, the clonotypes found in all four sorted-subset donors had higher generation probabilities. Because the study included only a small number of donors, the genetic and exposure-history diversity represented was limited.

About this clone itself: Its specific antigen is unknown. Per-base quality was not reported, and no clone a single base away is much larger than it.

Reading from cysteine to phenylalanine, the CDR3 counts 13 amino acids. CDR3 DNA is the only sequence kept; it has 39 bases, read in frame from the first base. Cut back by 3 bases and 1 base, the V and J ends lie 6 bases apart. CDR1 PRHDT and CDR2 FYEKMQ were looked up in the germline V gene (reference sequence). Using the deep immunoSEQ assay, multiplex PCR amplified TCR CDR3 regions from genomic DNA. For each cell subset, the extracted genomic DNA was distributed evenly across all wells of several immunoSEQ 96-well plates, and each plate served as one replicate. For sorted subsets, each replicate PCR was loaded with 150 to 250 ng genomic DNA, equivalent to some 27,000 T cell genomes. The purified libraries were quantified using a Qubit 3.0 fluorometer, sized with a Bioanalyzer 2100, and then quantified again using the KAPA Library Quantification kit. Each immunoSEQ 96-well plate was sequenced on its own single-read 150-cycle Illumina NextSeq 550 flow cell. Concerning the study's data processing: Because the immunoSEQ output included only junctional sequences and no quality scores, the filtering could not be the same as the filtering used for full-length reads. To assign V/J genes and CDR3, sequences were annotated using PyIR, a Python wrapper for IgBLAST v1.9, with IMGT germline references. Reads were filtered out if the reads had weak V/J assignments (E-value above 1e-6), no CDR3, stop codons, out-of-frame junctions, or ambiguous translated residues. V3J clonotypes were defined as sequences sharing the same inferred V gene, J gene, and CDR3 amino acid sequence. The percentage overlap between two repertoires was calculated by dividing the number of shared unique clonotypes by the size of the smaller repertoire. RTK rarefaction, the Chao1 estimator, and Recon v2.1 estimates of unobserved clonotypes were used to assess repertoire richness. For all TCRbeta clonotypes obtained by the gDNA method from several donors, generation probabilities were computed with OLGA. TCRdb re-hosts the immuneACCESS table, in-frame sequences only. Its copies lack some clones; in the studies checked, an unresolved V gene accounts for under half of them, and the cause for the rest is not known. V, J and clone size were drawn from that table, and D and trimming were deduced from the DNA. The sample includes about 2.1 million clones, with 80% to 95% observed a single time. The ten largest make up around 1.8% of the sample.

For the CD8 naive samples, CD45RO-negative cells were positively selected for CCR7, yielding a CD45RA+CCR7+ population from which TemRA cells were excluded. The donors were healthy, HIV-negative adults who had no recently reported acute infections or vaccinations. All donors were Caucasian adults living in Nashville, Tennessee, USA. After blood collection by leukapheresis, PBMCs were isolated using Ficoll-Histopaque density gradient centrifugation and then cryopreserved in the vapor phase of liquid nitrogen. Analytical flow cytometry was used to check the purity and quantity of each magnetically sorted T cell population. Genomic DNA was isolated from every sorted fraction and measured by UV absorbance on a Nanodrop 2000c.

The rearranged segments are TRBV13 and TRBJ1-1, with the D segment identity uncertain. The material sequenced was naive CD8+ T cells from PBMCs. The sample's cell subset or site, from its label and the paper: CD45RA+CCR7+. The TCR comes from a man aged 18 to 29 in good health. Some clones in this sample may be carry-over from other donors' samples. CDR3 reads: CASSLERNTEAFF. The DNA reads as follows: TGTGCCAGCAGCTTGGAACGGAACACTGAAGCTTTCTTT.